This record looks at one T cell receptor (beta chain) sequence and its context. The data were obtained in a study of T-cell reconstitution after alpha-beta-depleted transplantation in children. The authors prepared the TCRbeta library with unique molecular identifiers. TCRdb passed the PCR reads through MiXCR, listing each CDR3 protein once. The sample consists of about 98,000 distinct CDR3 sequences, less than 25% of them appearing once. J lost 0 bases, V lost 5 bases, and 2 bases had no gene match. The length of the CDR3 is 15 residues. From germline, CDR1 is MDHEN and CDR2 SYDVKM. The sample in question was PBMCs, obtained before TCRalphabeta/CD19-depleted stem cell transplant. The chain recombines TRBV28 with TRBJ2-3; 10 bases fit TRBD2. This clonotype was sampled from a boy aged 2-9 years with acute lymphoblastic leukemia, due to receive a stem cell transplant. CDR3 sequence reads: CASSLAGVSTDTQYF. CDR3 nucleotides: TGTGCCAGCAGTCTAGCGGGAGTGAGCACAGATACGCAGTATTTT.